This T cell receptor beta chain derives from a study of cytomegalovirus exposure and HLA in healthy donors. About the research overall: The 120 validation repertoires, a later analysis reported, used the same platform as the 550 to 800 first-cohort repertoires.

Study findings and constraints: It was found in a later analysis that first-cohort TCR clusters tended to co-occur in the 120 validation repertoires.

V lost 6 bases, J lost 10 bases, and 9 bases lay in between. Germline V gene data show CDR1 as SGHTA and CDR2 as FQGNSA. CDR3 size: 11 residues. Sequencing was performed with immunoSEQ multiplex PCR; in TCRdb, only in-frame clones are kept and a portion is missing. The sample shows 170,000 or so clones, about 85% of them seen only once. The donors were part of the approximately 120-subject validation cohort, which stood apart from the roughly 700-subject first cohort. A remark on this clone: Its target is not known.

The TCR comes from a man aged 18 to 30 in good health and CMV-seropositive. Sequenced: PBMCs. The chain is built from TRBV7-2 and TRBJ1-4; D ambiguous. The CDR3 loop is CASSDAGKLFF. The CDR3 region has the DNA TGTGCCAGCAGTGACGCAGGAAAACTGTTTTTT.